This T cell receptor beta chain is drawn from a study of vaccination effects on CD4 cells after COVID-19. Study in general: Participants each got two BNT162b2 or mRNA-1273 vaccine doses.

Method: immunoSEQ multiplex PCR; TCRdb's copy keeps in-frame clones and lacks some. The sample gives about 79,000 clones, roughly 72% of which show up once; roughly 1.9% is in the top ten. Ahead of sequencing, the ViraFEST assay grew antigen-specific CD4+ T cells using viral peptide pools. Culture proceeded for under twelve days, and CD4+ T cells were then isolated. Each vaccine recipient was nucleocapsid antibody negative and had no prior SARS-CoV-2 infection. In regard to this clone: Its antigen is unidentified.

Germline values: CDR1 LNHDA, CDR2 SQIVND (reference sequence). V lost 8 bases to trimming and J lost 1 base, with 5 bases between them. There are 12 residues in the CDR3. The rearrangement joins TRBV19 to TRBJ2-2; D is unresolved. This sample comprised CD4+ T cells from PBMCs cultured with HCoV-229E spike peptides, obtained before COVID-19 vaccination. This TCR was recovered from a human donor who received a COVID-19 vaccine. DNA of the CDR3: TGTGCCAGTGTCGAGAACACCGGGGAGCTGTTTTTT. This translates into CASVENTGELFF.